The 6 T cell receptor beta chains below come from one sample, sequenced in a study of blood T cells in healthy people across ages. Sample-barcoded 5' priming and a J-beta primer mix drove a second PCR of about 7 to 11 cycles. TCRdb re-called the 5' RACE reads through MiXCR, storing one row per CDR3 protein. The table has about 580,000 distinct CDR3 sequences, 40% to 55% seen once. The sample taken for sequencing was blood. Receptor source: a man older than 75 in good health.

The V call is TRBV4-2, the J call TRBJ2-1, with a tentative D call TRBD2 (6 bases). This CDR3 has 15 residues. The V end lost 3 bases, the J end lost 3 bases, and 12 bases lay between the germline ends. Per the germline V gene, CDR1 is LGHNA and CDR2 is YNFKEQ. The chain's CDR3 is CASSHQGGVYNEQFF. DNA of the CDR3: TGTGCCAGCAGCCATCAGGGCGGGGTCTACAATGAGCAGTTCTTC.

The chain uses TRBV5-1 and TRBJ2-4, with D perhaps matching TRBD1 (7 bases). V was trimmed by 2 bases and J by 9 bases, leaving 21 bases between them. The CDR3 runs to 16 residues. Per germline, CDR1 SGHRS and CDR2 YFSETQ. This chain's CDR3 is CASSFSSQGGLAIQYF. CDR3 DNA: TGCGCCAGCAGCTTCTCTAGCCAGGGGGGATTGGCCATTCAGTACTTC. Drawing the rest from reference TRBV5-1 and TRBJ2-4, the complete variable domain is KAGVTQTPRYLIKTRGQQVTLSCSPISGHRSVSWYQQTPGQGLQFLFEYFSETQRNKGNFPGRFSGRQFSNSRSEMNVSTLELGDSALYLCASSFSSQGGLAIQYFGAGTRLSVL.

J is TRBJ2-1 and V is TRBV9, with a tentative D call TRBD2 (6 bases). From germline, CDR1 is SGDLS and CDR2 YYNGEE. The CDR3 has 12 residues. Trimming left V 3 bases short and J 10 bases short, with 11 bases between. The CDR3 here is CASSEGLREQFF. CDR3 in DNA: TGTGCCAGCAGCGAGGGACTCCGGGAGCAGTTCTTC.

This clonotype came up a few times. The chain carries TRBV12-3 or TRBV12-4 and TRBJ2-5, with D perhaps TRBD1 (5 bases). V was clipped by 2 bases and J by 2 bases, with 9 bases between them. The length of the CDR3 is 14 residues. The CDR3 coding sequence is TGTGCCAGCAGTTTAATGGGGCTACAAGAGACCCAGTACTTC. As protein: CASSLMGLQETQYF.

Notes on this clonotype: A much larger clone lies one base from this, so it may be a read error. The chain carries TRBV29-1 and TRBJ2-3, with D maybe TRBD2 (6 bases). The CDR3 is made up of 15 amino acids. Trimming cost V 7 bases and J 4 bases, with 21 bases left between them. Germline V lookup: CDR1 SQVTM, CDR2 ANQGSEA. CDR3 region: CSAIALADLADTQYF. In DNA, the CDR3 is TGCAGCGCGATCGCCTTAGCGGACCTGGCAGATACGCAGTATTTT.

DNA of the CDR3: TGTGCCAGCAGAGATGGGACGATTGGCTACGAGCAGTACTTC. It encodes CASRDGTIGYEQYF. The chain joins TRBV6-1 to TRBJ2-7; the D gene could be TRBD1 or TRBD2 (5 bases each). CDR3 size: 14 residues. Per germline, CDR1 MNHNS and CDR2 SASEGT. Deletions cut 6 bases from V and 3 bases from J, with 15 bases between.